This TCR beta chain was documented in a study of chemoradiotherapy in HPV16-positive cancers. The method was immunoSEQ multiplex PCR; TCRdb's version includes in-frame clones alone and lacks a portion of them. The sample comprises a few thousand clones, roughly 80% of which are singletons, and around 4.4% rests with the top ten. V lost 2 bases, J lost 2 bases, and 6 bases lay in between. The CDR3 is 14 residues long. Germline CDR1 reads MNHEY; CDR2 reads SMNVEV (reference sequence). Worth noting for this clone: The antigen is undetermined.

Study-wide results and limits: Only two HPV16-positive patients supplied the functional HPV-specificity definition.

This clonotype originated in a human donor with HPV-associated anogenital cancer. The chain couples TRBV27 to TRBJ2-2; D remains unclear. This specimen was tumor tissue, taken from a patient who underwent chemoradiotherapy. The CDR3 bases are TGTGCCAGCAGTTTAGCTTATAACACCGGGGAGCTGTTTTTT. Protein: CASSLAYNTGELFF.